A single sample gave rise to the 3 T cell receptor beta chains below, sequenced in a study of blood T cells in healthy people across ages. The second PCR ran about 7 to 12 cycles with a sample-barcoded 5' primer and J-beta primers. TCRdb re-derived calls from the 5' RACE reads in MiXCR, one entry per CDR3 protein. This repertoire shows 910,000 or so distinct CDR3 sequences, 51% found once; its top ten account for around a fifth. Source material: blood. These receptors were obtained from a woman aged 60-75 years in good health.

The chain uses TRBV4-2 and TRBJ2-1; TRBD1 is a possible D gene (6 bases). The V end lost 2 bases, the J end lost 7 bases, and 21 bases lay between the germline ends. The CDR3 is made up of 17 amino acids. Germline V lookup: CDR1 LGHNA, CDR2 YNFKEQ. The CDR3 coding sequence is TGTGCCAGCAGCCAACCTAAAGAGAAACAGGGTCGGAATGAGCAGTTCTTC. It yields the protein CASSQPKEKQGRNEQFF.

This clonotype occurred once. CDR3 residues: CASSFQSPSGGNTF. CDR3 DNA: TGTGCCAGCAGTTTCCAATCCCCGTCGGGGGGAAACACCTTC. The chain is built from TRBV12-3 or TRBV12-4 and TRBJ1-2; tentative D call: TRBD1 (5 bases). V was cut by 3 bases and J by 12 bases, with 20 bases left in between. The CDR3 length is 14 residues.

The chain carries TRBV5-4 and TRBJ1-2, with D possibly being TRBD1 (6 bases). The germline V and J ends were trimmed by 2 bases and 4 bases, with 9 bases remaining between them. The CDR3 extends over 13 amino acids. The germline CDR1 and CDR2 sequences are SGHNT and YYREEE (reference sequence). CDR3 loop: CASSLRGAYGYTF. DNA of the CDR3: TGTGCCAGCAGCTTACGGGGGGCCTATGGCTACACCTTC.